The 20 T cell receptor beta chains below come from one sample, sequenced in a study of blood T cells in healthy people across ages. It was with a sample-barcoded 5' primer and a J-beta primer mix that a second PCR of roughly 7 to 12 cycles was run. TCRdb re-derived calls from the 5' RACE reads in MiXCR, one entry per CDR3 protein. The sample gives 800,000 or so distinct CDR3 sequences, about 45% of which show up once; around 18% is in the top ten. Sequencing was performed on blood. These receptors all stem from an elderly man in good health.

The V and J genes are TRBV9 and TRBJ2-2; 10 nucleotides line up with TRBD2. V lost 0 bases to trimming and J lost 3 bases; unmatched junction nucleotides: 11. Germline V CDR1 and CDR2: SGDLS, YYNGEE. The CDR3 loop spans 19 amino acids. The CDR3 DNA reads as TGTGCCAGCAGCGTAGGCCCCGGATTCGGACTAGCGGACACCGGGGAGCTGTTTTTT. Its translation: CASSVGPGFGLADTGELFF.

The chain has TRBV6-6 and TRBJ2-1; 9 bases align to TRBD2. Germline CDR1 is MNHNY and CDR2 is SVGAGI (reference sequence). This CDR3 has 15 residues. With V trimmed by 2 bases and J by 7 bases, 6 bases remained unmatched. The CDR3: CASSYAPAGGNEQFF. The CDR3 bases are TGTGCCAGCAGTTACGCCCCAGCGGGAGGTAATGAGCAGTTCTTC.

The rearrangement uses TRBV7-2 and TRBJ1-5, with D possibly TRBD1 on 5 matching bases. V shed 8 bases and J shed 0 bases, with 8 bases lying between them. Germline loops: CDR1 SGHTA, CDR2 FQGNSA. The CDR3 has 13 amino acids. CDR3 region: CASGRDSNQPQHF. CDR3 nucleotide sequence: TGTGCCAGCGGCAGGGATAGCAATCAGCCCCAGCATTTT. The whole variable domain, filled in from reference TRBV7-2 and TRBJ1-5, reads GAGVSQSPSNKVTEKGKDVELRCDPISGHTALYWYRQSLGQGLEFLIYFQGNSAPDKSGLPSDRFSAERTGGSVSTLTIQRTQQEDSAVYLCASGRDSNQPQHFGDGTRLSIL.

This clonotype was recorded many times. V and J are TRBV12-3 or TRBV12-4 and TRBJ2-5; D might be TRBD2 (6 bases). The germline V and J ends were trimmed by 3 bases and 3 bases, with 11 bases remaining between them. This CDR3 spans 14 amino acids. The CDR3 coding sequence is TGTGCCAGCAGTTTTGCGGGGACGAAAGAGACCCAGTACTTC. Encoded protein: CASSFAGTKETQYF.

The chain has TRBV7-2 and TRBJ1-6; D is uncertain. CDR3 length: 15 residues. CDR1 and CDR2 (germline): SGHTA, FQGNSA. The V end lost 2 bases, the J end lost 8 bases, and 13 bases lay between the germline ends. CDR3 nucleotides: TGTGCCAGCAGCTTATTTCAAGCCGGTGATTCACCCCTCCACTTT. It is translated as CASSLFQAGDSPLHF.

A word on this clonotype: This could be a read error, since a much larger clone is one nucleotide away. This chain uses TRBV6-2 or TRBV6-3 with TRBJ2-4, with D maybe TRBD1 (6 bases). Judging by the DNA end, TRBJ2-5 fits better; the J call may be wrong. The CDR3 consists of 13 residues. Per germline, CDR1 MNHEY and CDR2 SVGEGT. This CDR3 reads CASGYTGQETQYF. DNA of the CDR3: TGTGCCAGCGGTTACACAGGGCAAGAGACCCAGTACTTC.

This sequence joins TRBV5-1 and TRBJ2-1; 9 bases are shared with TRBD1. The CDR3 consists of 12 residues. Germline V gene data show CDR1 as SGHRS and CDR2 as YFSETQ. Unmatched junction bases numbered 4, after V lost 4 bases and J lost 11 bases. The CDR3 DNA is TGCGCCAGCAGCGGGGGGACAGGGAAGCAGTTCTTC. This encodes CASSGGTGKQFF.

This clonotype was recorded once. The chain uses TRBV20-1 and TRBJ2-1, with TRBD2 matching over 8 bases. CDR3 length equals 14 residues. The junction had 8 bases not matched to a gene; V was cut back by 6 bases and J by 4 bases. The germline CDR1 and CDR2 sequences are DFQATT and SNEGSKA (reference sequence). The CDR3 nucleotides read TGCAGTGCCCTTCTTGTAGCGGGATACAATGAGCAGTTCTTC. Its protein product is CSALLVAGYNEQFF.

This clonotype was picked up one time. The V call is TRBV18, the J call TRBJ1-1, with 10 positions matching TRBD1. Per germline, CDR1 KGHSH and CDR2 LQKENI. With V trimmed by 3 bases and J by 1 base, 8 bases remained unmatched. There are 17 residues in the CDR3. CDR3: CASSPTRTGGWNTEAFF. DNA for the CDR3: TGTGCCAGCTCACCCACCAGGACAGGGGGTTGGAACACTGAAGCTTTCTTT.

This clonotype has only a few counts. V is TRBV5-1 and J is TRBJ2-1, with 10 bases fitting TRBD2. Looked up from germline, CDR1 is SGHRS and CDR2 is YFSETQ. CDR3 length: 15 amino acids. The junction had 6 bases not matched to a gene; V was cut back by 0 bases and J by 9 bases. CDR3: CASSLEASGRGEQFF. DNA of the CDR3: TGCGCCAGCAGCTTGGAGGCTAGCGGGAGAGGTGAGCAGTTCTTC.

CDR3 nucleotides: TGTGCCAGCAGTGCAAACAGGGAGCAGTACTTC. Amino acids: CASSANREQYF. This chain uses TRBV25-1 with TRBJ2-4, with D tentatively TRBD1 (6 bases). Deletions cut 4 bases from V and 13 bases from J, with 11 bases between. The germline V gene has CDR1 MGHDK and CDR2 SYGVNS. This CDR3 has 11 amino acids.

This chain uses TRBV30 with TRBJ1-5, with a tentative D call TRBD1 (5 bases). With 1 base removed from V and 1 base from J, the gap between germline ends came to 8 bases. The V gene's germline CDR1 is GTSNPN and CDR2 SVGIG (reference sequence). There are 14 residues in the CDR3. CDR3 residues: CAWSARQSNQPQHF. The CDR3 DNA reads TGTGCCTGGAGTGCAAGACAGAGCAATCAGCCCCAGCATTTT.

Only a few counts were recorded for this clonotype. This chain connects TRBV29-1 to TRBJ1-5; D is undetermined. The CDR3 extends over 13 amino acids. V gave up 7 bases and J gave up 5 bases, with 15 bases separating them. Germline lookup yields CDR1 SQVTM and CDR2 ANQGSEA. The CDR3 coding sequence is TGCAGCGCCGCTGTAGAAATGGATCAGCCCCAGCATTTT. It yields the protein CSAAVEMDQPQHF.

This clonotype was observed at least ten times. The chain joins TRBV11-2 to TRBJ2-3, with 11 nucleotides matching TRBD2. The length of the CDR3 is 16 residues. V trimming: 4 bases; J trimming: 0 bases; junction bases outside the gene matches: 3. Germline assignment: CDR1 SGHAT and CDR2 FQNNGV. The CDR3 protein is CASSSRTSGSTDTQYF. The CDR3 coding sequence is TGTGCCAGCAGCTCAAGGACTAGCGGGAGCACAGATACGCAGTATTTT.

About this clonotype: This may come from a read error, since a much larger clone is one base off. This chain uses TRBV20-1 with TRBJ2-1; possibly TRBD2 for D (6 bases). Germline values: CDR1 DFQATT, CDR2 SNEGSKA (reference sequence). V was clipped by 2 bases and J by 10 bases, with 15 bases between them. This CDR3 is 13 amino acids long. In DNA form, the CDR3 reads TGCAGTGCTAGACGGGAGTCCTCCTACGAGCAGTTCTTC. Translating it yields CSARRESSYEQFF.

This clonotype has only a few counts. A clone one base away is much larger, so this may be a read error. The chain recombines TRBV7-2 with TRBJ2-1, with a weak D call TRBD2 (5 bases). V was pared by 2 bases and J by 9 bases, with 17 bases between. The CDR3 sequence is 15 residues long. The germline V gene encodes CDR1 SGHTA and CDR2 FQGNSA. DNA for the CDR3: TGTGCCAGCAGCTTAAGACGAGCGGAGAAGGGTGAGCAGTTCTTC. Translating gives CASSLRRAEKGEQFF.

The chain employs TRBV7-2 and TRBJ2-5, with 7 bases lining up with TRBD2. This CDR3 is built from 15 residues. Germline CDR1 and CDR2: SGHTA and FQGNSA. The J segment lost 3 bases and the V segment lost 2 bases, leaving 6 bases of the junction unmatched. The CDR3 region has the DNA TGTGCCAGCAGCTTATCCCGGGACTACAAAGAGACCCAGTACTTC. Translation: CASSLSRDYKETQYF. Combining the CDR3 with reference TRBV7-2 and TRBJ2-5 gives the whole variable domain GAGVSQSPSNKVTEKGKDVELRCDPISGHTALYWYRQSLGQGLEFLIYFQGNSAPDKSGLPSDRFSAERTGGSVSTLTIQRTQQEDSAVYLCASSLSRDYKETQYFGPGTRLLVL.

The table lists this clonotype with a few counts. The V gene is TRBV15, the J gene TRBJ1-5; D possibly corresponds to TRBD1 (5 bases). V dropped 3 bases and J dropped 2 bases, with 17 bases sitting between them. The CDR3 has 17 residues. Germline V gene data show CDR1 as LNHNV and CDR2 as YYDKDF (reference sequence). The CDR3 DNA reads TGTGCCACCAGCAGCCTCAGTATGGGGCTAGGCAATCAGCCCCAGCATTTT. Protein product: CATSSLSMGLGNQPQHF.

This CDR3 is CASSLVDRTYGYTF. The CDR3 coding sequence is TGCGCCAGCAGCTTGGTGGACAGGACTTATGGCTACACCTTC. The chain combines TRBV5-1 with TRBJ1-2; 7 nucleotides agree with TRBD1. V shed 0 bases, J shed 5 bases, and the junction held 4 bases outside the gene matches. The CDR3 covers 14 residues. The germline gives CDR1 SGHRS, CDR2 YFSETQ.

This chain joins TRBV20-1 and TRBJ2-7; 10 positions agree with TRBD1. The V segment lost 4 bases and the J segment 6 bases; nucleotides outside the gene matches: 6. The germline V gene has CDR1 DFQATT and CDR2 SNEGSKA (reference sequence). The CDR3 has 13 amino acids. The CDR3 DNA reads as TGCAGTGCTACTCGACAGGGGGCAGGCGAGCAGTACTTC. It yields the protein CSATRQGAGEQYF.